The 19 T cell receptor beta chains below come from one sample, sequenced in a study of T-cell memory formation after mild COVID-19. TCRdb recomputed calls from the 5' RACE reads with MiXCR, one row per CDR3 protein. The sample records approximately 400,000 distinct CDR3 sequences, 18% being singletons. Sequenced: PBMCs or a T cell subset sorted from them (not recorded which). The receptors here all came from a man between 18 and 35 years old who had mild COVID-19 (a few samples of this study predate the infection). Cell type and time point are not known.

The chain uses TRBV7-7 and TRBJ2-7; perhaps TRBD1 as D (6 bases). Germline loops: CDR1 SSHAT, CDR2 FNYEAQ (reference sequence). This CDR3 spans 15 amino acids. Trimming stripped 5 bases from V and 4 bases from J, with 18 bases between. The CDR3 here is CASSRGQLGDYEQYF. CDR3 coding DNA: TGTGCCAGCAGCAGAGGACAGCTGGGGGATTACGAGCAGTACTTC.

The rearrangement joins TRBV20-1 to TRBJ2-5; weak D call: TRBD1 (7 bases). The germline CDR1 and CDR2 sequences are DFQATT and SNEGSKA (reference sequence). V gave up 6 bases and J gave up 5 bases, with 19 bases separating them. There are 14 residues in the CDR3. The CDR3 region has the DNA TGCAGTGCCGCAGACGTATCAGGGGGGGAGACCCAGTACTTC. Its translation: CSAADVSGGETQYF.

This chain links TRBV4-1 with TRBJ2-7, with a possible D match to TRBD1 (6 bases). The CDR3 spans 14 residues. The V gene lost 4 bases and the J gene lost 2 bases, with 12 bases spanning the gap. Germline V CDR1 and CDR2: MGHRA, YSYEKL. CDR3 in DNA: TGCGCCAGCAGCCTCTATGCAGGGGCCTACGAGCAGTACTTC. Translation: CASSLYAGAYEQYF.

Points on this clonotype: Mismatch with germline at one junction end may stem from a read error. This chain links TRBV5-6 with TRBJ2-2; 7 positions agree with TRBD2. The germline gives CDR1 SGHDT, CDR2 YYEEEE. The CDR3 has 14 amino acids. CDR3 sequence (DNA): TGTGCCAGCAGCGTCGTGACTAGCACCTGGGAGCTGTTTTTT. The encoded protein is CASSVVTSTWELFF.

The sample holds a few counts of this clonotype. The chain carries TRBV3-1 and TRBJ2-1; D is ambiguous. Between the trimmed V and J ends, which lost 3 bases and 4 bases, there was a span of 4 bases. Germline V lookup: CDR1 LGHDT, CDR2 YNNKEL (reference sequence). CDR3 size: 12 residues. The DNA of the CDR3 is TGTGCCAGCAGCCATACGTACAATGAGCAGTTCTTC. Its protein product is CASSHTYNEQFF.

This clonotype has a count of ten or more. The J gene is TRBJ2-3, the V gene TRBV24-1; D is unclear. This CDR3 spans 14 amino acids. V was cut by 7 bases and J by 1 base, with 11 bases left in between. Germline V lookup: CDR1 KGHDR, CDR2 SFDVKD. CDR3 protein: CATRGAQGTDTQYF. DNA of the CDR3: TGTGCCACCAGAGGCGCGCAGGGCACAGATACGCAGTATTTT.

The chain has TRBV12-3 or TRBV12-4 and TRBJ1-6, with unresolved D. This CDR3 is 14 amino acids long. V lost 1 base to trimming and J lost 10 bases, with 11 bases between them. For the CDR3, the DNA is TGTGCCAGCAGTTTAGATAGGTTTGGGTCACCCCTCCACTTT. This translates into CASSLDRFGSPLHF.

This clonotype occurred many times. The J gene is TRBJ1-2, the V gene TRBV5-1, with TRBD1 matching 7 bases. Germline trimming cut 4 bases from V and 2 bases from J; bases unmatched to any gene: 2. The CDR3 has 13 amino acids. Germline loops: CDR1 SGHRS, CDR2 YFSETQ. CDR3 bases: TGCGCCAGCAGCGAGGGGGCGAACTATGGCTACACCTTC. This gives the protein CASSEGANYGYTF.

The chain couples TRBV15 to TRBJ1-1; D gene ambiguous. From germline, CDR1 is LNHNV and CDR2 YYDKDF (reference sequence). The CDR3 covers 14 residues. The V and J ends lost 2 bases and 1 base respectively, with 8 bases between them. CDR3 loop: CATSRRTENTEAFF. CDR3 coding DNA: TGTGCCACCAGCAGACGGACGGAGAACACTGAAGCTTTCTTT. Full variable domain (missing parts from reference TRBV15 and TRBJ1-1): DAMVIQNPRYQVTQFGKPVTLSCSQTLNHNVMYWYQQKSSQAPKLLFHYYDKDFNNEADTPDNFQSRRPNTSFCFLDIRSPGLGDTAMYLCATSRRTENTEAFFGQGTRLTVV.

This clonotype was observed a few times. The chain is built from TRBV4-3 and TRBJ2-2; 11 bases agree with TRBD2. There are 18 residues in the CDR3. V lost 0 bases to trimming and J lost 5 bases; unmatched junction nucleotides: 8. In germline, CDR1 is LGHNA, CDR2 YSLEER. The CDR3 region is CASSQELAGAARTGELFF. CDR3 bases: TGCGCCAGCAGCCAAGAACTAGCGGGGGCCGCGAGGACCGGGGAGCTGTTTTTT.

The genes are TRBV9 and TRBJ2-5; D might be TRBD2 (6 bases). Germline V CDR1 and CDR2: SGDLS, YYNGEE. The CDR3 runs 14 residues. Trimming took off 3 bases at V and 2 bases at J, with 11 bases between the two ends. CDR3 region: CASSAWDSQETQYF. CDR3 DNA sequence: TGTGCCAGCAGCGCCTGGGACTCGCAAGAGACCCAGTACTTC. Filled out from reference TRBV9 and TRBJ2-5, the complete variable domain reads DSGVTQTPKHLITATGQRVTLRCSPRSGDLSVYWYQQSLDQGLQFLIQYYNGEERAKGNILERFSAQQFPDLHSELNLSSLELGDSALYFCASSAWDSQETQYFGPGTRLLVL.

The rearrangement joins TRBV6-2 or TRBV6-3 to TRBJ1-2, with D possibly matching TRBD1 (6 bases). V was clipped by 5 bases and J by 1 base, with 11 bases between them. The CDR3 contains 14 residues. Germline V CDR1 and CDR2: MNHEY, SVGEGT. The DNA for the CDR3 is TGTGCCAGCAGTCCGGGGGGCTTTAACTATGGCTACACCTTC. The encoded protein is CASSPGGFNYGYTF.

There are a few counts of this clonotype. This rearrangement joins TRBV12-5 to TRBJ2-1, with D possibly matching TRBD1 (5 bases). This CDR3 region has 14 residues. V dropped 4 bases and J dropped 8 bases, with 15 bases sitting between them. Germline V gene sequence: CDR1 LGHNT, CDR2 FRNRAP. The CDR3 protein is CASGYLSRVHEQFF. DNA for the CDR3: TGTGCTAGTGGTTATCTATCCAGGGTACATGAGCAGTTCTTC.

This chain connects TRBV20-1 to TRBJ1-2; 7 positions match TRBD1. CDR3 size: 13 residues. In germline, CDR1 is DFQATT, CDR2 SNEGSKA (reference sequence). V gave up 5 bases and J gave up 5 bases; unmatched junction bases: 8. The CDR3 region has the DNA TGCAGTGCTGGCCAGACAGGGAGGTATGGCTACACCTTC. It codes for CSAGQTGRYGYTF.

This clonotype has just one count. This rearrangement joins TRBV20-1 to TRBJ2-7; 9 bases are a match to TRBD1. Trimming removed 3 bases from V and 6 bases from J; junction bases left unmatched: 3. The germline V gene has CDR1 DFQATT and CDR2 SNEGSKA (reference sequence). The CDR3 extends over 12 amino acids. The CDR3 loop is CSARDRGREQYV. The CDR3 region has the DNA TGCAGTGCTAGGGACAGGGGACGCGAGCAGTACGTC.

The CDR3 DNA sequence: TGCGCCAGCAGGCCGGGTTTTAGTGAGGGGGCTAATCAGCCCCAGCATTTT. It yields the protein CASRPGFSEGANQPQHF. The J gene is TRBJ1-5, the V gene TRBV5-1; 7 nucleotides match TRBD1. With V trimmed by 5 bases and J by 4 bases, 15 bases remained unmatched. Germline V gene data show CDR1 as SGHRS and CDR2 as YFSETQ. The CDR3 consists of 17 residues.

The rearrangement joins TRBV12-3 or TRBV12-4 to TRBJ2-2, with D unresolved. This CDR3 spans 15 amino acids. V gave up 3 bases and J gave up 1 base, with 9 bases separating them. This chain's CDR3 is CASSFRPRNTGELFF. In DNA, the CDR3 is TGTGCCAGCAGTTTTAGGCCGCGGAACACCGGGGAGCTGTTTTTT.

In DNA, the CDR3 is TGCGCCAGCAGCTTGATTTGGCTCTCAGGGGCCAACGTCCTGACTTTC. Translation: CASSLIWLSGANVLTF. The rearrangement uses TRBV5-1 and TRBJ2-6; D gene ambiguous. CDR3 size: 16 residues. Trimming removed 1 base from V and 4 bases from J, with 12 bases in between. Germline V CDR1 and CDR2: SGHRS, YFSETQ.

The chain joins TRBV29-1 to TRBJ2-7, with D tentatively TRBD2 (5 bases). CDR3 length: 14 amino acids. Germline V lookup: CDR1 SQVTM, CDR2 ANQGSEA. V was pared by 5 bases and J by 1 base, with 15 bases between. The CDR3 sequence is CSVRFLGRSYEQYF. Written as DNA, the CDR3 is TGCAGCGTTCGGTTTCTAGGGAGATCCTACGAGCAGTACTTC.